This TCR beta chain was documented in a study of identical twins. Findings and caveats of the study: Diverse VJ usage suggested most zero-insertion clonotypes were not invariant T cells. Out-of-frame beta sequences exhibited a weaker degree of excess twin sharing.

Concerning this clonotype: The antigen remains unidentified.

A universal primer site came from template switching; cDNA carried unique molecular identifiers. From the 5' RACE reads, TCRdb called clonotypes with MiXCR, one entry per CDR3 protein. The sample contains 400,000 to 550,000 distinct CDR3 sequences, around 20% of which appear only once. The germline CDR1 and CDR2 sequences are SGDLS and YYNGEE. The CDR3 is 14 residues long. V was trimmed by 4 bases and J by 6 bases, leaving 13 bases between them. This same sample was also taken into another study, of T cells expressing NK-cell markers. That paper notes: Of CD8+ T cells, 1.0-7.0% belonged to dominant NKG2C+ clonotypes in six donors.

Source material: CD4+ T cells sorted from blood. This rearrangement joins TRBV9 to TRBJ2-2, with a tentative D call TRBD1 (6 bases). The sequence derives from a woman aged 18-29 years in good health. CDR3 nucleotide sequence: TGTGCCAGCAGCCCGGGGACAAATTCCGGGGAGCTGTTTTTT. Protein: CASSPGTNSGELFF.